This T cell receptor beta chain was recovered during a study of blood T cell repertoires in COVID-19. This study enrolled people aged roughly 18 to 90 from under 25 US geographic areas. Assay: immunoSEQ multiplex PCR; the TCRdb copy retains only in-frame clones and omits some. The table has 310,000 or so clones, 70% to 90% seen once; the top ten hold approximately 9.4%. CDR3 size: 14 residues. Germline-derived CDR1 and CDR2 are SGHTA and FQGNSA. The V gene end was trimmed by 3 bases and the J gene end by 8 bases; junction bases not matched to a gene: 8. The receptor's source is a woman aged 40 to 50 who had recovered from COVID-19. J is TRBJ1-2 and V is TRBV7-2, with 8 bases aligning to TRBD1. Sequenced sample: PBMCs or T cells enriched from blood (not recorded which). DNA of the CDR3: TGTGCCAGCAGCTTCCCCAGGGGGCTTGGAGGCTACACCTTC. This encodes CASSFPRGLGGYTF. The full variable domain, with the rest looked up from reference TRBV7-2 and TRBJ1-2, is GAGVSQSPSNKVTEKGKDVELRCDPISGHTALYWYRQSLGQGLEFLIYFQGNSAPDKSGLPSDRFSAERTGGSVSTLTIQRTQQEDSAVYLCASSFPRGLGGYTFGSGTRLTVV.